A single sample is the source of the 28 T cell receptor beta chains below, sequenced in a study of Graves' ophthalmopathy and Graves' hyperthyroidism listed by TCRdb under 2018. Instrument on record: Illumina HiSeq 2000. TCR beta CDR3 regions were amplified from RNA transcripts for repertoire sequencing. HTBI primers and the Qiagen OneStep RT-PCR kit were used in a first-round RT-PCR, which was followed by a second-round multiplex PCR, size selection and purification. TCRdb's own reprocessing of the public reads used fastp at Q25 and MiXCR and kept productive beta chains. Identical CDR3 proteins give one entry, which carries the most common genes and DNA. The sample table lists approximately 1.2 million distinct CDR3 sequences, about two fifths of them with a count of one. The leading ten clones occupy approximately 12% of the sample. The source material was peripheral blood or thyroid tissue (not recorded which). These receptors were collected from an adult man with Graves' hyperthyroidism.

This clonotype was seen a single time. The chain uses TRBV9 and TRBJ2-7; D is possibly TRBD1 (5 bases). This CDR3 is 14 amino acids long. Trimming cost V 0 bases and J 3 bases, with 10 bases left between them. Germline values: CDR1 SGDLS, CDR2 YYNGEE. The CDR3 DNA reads TGTGCCAGCAGCGTAGCTCCTGACAGCTACGAGCAGTACTTC. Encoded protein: CASSVAPDSYEQYF. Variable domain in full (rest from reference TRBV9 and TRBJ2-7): DSGVTQTPKHLITATGQRVTLRCSPRSGDLSVYWYQQSLDQGLQFLIQYYNGEERAKGNILERFSAQQFPDLHSELNLSSLELGDSALYFCASSVAPDSYEQYFGPGTRLTVT.

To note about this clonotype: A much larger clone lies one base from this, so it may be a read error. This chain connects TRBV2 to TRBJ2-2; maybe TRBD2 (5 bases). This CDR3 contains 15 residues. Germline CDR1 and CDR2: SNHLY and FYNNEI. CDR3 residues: CASRTDAVVPGELVF. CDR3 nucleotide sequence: TGTGCCAGTAGGACGGATGCCGTAGTCCCCGGGGAGCTGGTTTTT.

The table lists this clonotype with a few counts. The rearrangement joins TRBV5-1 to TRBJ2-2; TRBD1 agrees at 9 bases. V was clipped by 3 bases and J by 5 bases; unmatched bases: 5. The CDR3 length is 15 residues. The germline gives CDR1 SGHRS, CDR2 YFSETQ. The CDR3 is CASSWDREGTGELFF. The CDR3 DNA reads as TGCGCCAGCAGCTGGGACAGGGAGGGTACCGGGGAGCTGTTTTTT.

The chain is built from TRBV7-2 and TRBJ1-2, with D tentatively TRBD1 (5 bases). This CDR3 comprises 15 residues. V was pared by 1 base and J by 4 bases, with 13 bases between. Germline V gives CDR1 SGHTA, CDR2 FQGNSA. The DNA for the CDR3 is TGTGCCAGCAGCTTAGACCAGGGCAGGACCTATGGCTACACCTTC. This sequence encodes CASSLDQGRTYGYTF.

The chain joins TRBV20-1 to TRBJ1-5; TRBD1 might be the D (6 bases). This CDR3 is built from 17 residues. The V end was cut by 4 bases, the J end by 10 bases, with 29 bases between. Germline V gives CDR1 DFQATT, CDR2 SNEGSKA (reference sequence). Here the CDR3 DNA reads TGCAGTGCTAACAACCCTCGGACGGGACATGTTTTTTTTCCCCAGCATTTT. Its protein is CSANNPRTGHVFFPQHF.

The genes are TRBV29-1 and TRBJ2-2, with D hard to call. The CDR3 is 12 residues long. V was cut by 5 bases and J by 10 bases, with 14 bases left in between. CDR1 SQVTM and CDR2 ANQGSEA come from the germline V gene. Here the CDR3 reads CSVRARASELFF. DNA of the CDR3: TGCAGCGTTCGGGCCCGCGCCTCGGAGCTGTTTTTT.

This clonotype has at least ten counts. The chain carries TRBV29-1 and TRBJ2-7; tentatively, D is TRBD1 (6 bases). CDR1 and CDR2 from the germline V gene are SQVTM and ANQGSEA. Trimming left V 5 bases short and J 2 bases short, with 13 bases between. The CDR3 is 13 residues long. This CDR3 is CSVSQDSTYEQYF. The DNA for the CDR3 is TGCAGCGTTTCTCAGGACAGTACCTACGAGCAGTACTTC.

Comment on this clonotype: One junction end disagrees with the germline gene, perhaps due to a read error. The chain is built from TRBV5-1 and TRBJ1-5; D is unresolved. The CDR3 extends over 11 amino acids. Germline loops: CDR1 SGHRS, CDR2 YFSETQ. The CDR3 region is CASSLEGPQHF. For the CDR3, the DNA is TGTGCCAGCAGCTTGGAGGGACCCCAGCATTTT.

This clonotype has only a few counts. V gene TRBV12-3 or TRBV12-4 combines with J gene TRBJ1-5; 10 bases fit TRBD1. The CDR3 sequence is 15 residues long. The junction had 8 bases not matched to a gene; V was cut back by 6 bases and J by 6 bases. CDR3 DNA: TGTGCCAGCAGGACCGGGACAGGGGTAGGTCAGCCCCAGCATTTT. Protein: CASRTGTGVGQPQHF.

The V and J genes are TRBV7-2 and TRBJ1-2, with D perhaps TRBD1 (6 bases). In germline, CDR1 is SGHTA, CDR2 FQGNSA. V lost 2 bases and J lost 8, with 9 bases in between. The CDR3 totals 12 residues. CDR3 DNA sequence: TGTGCCAGCAGCTTACCAGGGACAGGCTACACCTTC. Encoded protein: CASSLPGTGYTF.

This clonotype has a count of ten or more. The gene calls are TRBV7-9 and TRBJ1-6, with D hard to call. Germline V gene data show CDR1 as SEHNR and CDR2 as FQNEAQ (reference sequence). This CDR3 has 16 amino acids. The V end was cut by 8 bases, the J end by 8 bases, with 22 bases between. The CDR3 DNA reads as TGTGCCAGCTCGACCCCGGAGGGTGGTAAGGATTCACCCCTCCACTTT. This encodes CASSTPEGGKDSPLHF.

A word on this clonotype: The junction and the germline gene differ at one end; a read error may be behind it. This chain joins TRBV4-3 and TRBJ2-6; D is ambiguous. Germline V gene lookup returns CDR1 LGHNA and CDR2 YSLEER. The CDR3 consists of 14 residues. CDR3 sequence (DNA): TGCGCCGGCAGCCAAGATACTGGGGCCAACGTCCTGACTTTC. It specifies CAGSQDTGANVLTF.

Here the CDR3 reads CASSVELGVNQPQHF. CDR3 bases: TGTGCCAGCAGCGTTGAATTAGGCGTAAATCAGCCCCAGCATTTT. The chain couples TRBV9 to TRBJ1-5; D is unresolved. Per germline, CDR1 SGDLS and CDR2 YYNGEE. CDR3 size: 15 residues. V lost 2 bases, J lost 4 bases, and 13 bases lay in between.

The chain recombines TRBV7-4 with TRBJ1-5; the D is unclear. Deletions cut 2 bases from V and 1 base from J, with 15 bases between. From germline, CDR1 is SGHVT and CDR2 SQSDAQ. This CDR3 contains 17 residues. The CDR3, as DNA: TGTGCCAGCAGCTTACGCAGTGCTCAACAAAGCAATCAGCCCCAGCATTTT. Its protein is CASSLRSAQQSNQPQHF.

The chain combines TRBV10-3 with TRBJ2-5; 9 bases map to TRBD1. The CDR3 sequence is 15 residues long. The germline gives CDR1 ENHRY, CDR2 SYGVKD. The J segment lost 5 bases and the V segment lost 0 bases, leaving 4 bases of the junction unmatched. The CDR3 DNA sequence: TGTGCCATCAGTGAGTCGACGACAGGGGGGGAGACCCAGTACTTC. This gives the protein CAISESTTGGETQYF.

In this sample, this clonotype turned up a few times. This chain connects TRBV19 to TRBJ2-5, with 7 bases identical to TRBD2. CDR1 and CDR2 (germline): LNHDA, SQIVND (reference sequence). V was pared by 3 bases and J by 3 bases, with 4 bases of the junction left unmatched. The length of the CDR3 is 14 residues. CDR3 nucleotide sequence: TGTGCCAGTAGTATGACCGGGACTAAAGAGACCCAGTACTTC. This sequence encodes CASSMTGTKETQYF.

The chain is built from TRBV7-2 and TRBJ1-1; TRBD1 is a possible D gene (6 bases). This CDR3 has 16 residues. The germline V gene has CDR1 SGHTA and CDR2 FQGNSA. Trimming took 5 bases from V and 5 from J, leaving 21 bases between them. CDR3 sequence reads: CASSAGPAGGDTEAFF. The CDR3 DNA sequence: TGTGCCAGCAGCGCCGGCCCGGCGGGGGGCGATACTGAAGCTTTCTTT.

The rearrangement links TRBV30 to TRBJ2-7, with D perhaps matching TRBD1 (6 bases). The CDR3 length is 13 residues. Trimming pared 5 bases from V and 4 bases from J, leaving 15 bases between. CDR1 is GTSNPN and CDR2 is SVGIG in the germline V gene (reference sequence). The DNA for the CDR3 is TGTGCCTGGGAGACAGGTTCACAGTACGAGCAGTACTTC. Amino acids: CAWETGSQYEQYF.

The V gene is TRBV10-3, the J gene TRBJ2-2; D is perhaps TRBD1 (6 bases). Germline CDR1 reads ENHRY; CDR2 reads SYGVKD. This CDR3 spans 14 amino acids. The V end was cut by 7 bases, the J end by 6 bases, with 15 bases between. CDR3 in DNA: TGTGCCATCATGACCGGGACAACTCCCGGGGAGCTGTTTTTT. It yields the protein CAIMTGTTPGELFF.

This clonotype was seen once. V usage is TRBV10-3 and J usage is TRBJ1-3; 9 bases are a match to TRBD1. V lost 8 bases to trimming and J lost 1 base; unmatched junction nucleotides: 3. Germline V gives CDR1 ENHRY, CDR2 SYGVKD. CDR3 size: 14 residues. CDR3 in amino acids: CAIGTGLSGNTIYF. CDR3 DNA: TGTGCCATCGGGACAGGGTTATCTGGAAACACCATATATTTT.

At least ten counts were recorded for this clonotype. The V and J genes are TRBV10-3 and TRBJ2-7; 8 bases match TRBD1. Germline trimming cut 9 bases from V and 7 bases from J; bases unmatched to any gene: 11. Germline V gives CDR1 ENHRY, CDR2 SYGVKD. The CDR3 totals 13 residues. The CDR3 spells CAMRPDRAREQYF. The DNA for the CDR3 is TGTGCCATGAGGCCGGACAGGGCCAGGGAGCAGTACTTC.

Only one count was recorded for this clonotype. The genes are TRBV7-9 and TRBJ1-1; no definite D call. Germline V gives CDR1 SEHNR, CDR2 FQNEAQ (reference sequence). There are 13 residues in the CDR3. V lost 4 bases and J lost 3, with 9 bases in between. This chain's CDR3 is CASSSNEDTEAFF. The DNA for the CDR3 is TGTGCCAGCAGCTCAAACGAGGACACTGAAGCTTTCTTT.

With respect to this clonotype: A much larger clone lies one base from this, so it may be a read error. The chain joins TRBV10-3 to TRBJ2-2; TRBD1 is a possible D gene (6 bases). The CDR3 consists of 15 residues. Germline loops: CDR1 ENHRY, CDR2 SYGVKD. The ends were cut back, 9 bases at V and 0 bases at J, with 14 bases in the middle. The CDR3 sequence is CAIAGAPSNTGELFF. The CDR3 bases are TGTGCCATAGCAGGGGCGCCCTCGAACACCGGGGAGCTGTTTTTT.

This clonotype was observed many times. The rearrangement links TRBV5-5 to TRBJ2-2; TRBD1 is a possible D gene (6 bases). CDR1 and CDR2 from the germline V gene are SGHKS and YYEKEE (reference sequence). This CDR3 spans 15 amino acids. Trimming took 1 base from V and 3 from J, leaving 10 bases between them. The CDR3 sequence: CASSLLNRDTGELFF. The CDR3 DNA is TGTGCCAGCAGCTTGCTAAACAGGGACACCGGGGAGCTGTTTTTT. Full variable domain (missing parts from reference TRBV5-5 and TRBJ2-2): DAGVTQSPTHLIKTRGQQVTLRCSPISGHKSVSWYQQVLGQGPQFIFQYYEKEERGRGNFPDRFSARQFPNYSSELNVNALLLGDSALYLCASSLLNRDTGELFFGEGSRLTVL.

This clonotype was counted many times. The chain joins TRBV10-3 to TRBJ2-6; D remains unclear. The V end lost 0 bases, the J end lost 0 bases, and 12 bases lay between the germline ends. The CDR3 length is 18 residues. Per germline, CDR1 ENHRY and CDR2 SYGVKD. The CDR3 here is CAISESLVSDSGANVLTF. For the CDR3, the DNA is TGTGCCATCAGTGAGTCGCTTGTATCGGACTCTGGGGCCAACGTCCTGACTTTC.

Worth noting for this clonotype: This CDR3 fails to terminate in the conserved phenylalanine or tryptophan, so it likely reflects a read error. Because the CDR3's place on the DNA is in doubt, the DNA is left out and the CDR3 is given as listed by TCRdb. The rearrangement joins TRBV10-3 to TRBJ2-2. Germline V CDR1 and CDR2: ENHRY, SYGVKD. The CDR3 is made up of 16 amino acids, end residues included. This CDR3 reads CAITESADPNTGELLV.

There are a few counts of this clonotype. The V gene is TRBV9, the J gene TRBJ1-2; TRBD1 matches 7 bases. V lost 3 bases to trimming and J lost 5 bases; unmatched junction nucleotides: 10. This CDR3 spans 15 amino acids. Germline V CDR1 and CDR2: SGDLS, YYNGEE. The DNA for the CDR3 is TGTGCCAGCAGCGCAGGGGGGGGGACCTCATATGGCTACACCTTC. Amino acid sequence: CASSAGGGTSYGYTF. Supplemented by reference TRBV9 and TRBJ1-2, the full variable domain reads DSGVTQTPKHLITATGQRVTLRCSPRSGDLSVYWYQQSLDQGLQFLIQYYNGEERAKGNILERFSAQQFPDLHSELNLSSLELGDSALYFCASSAGGGTSYGYTFGSGTRLTVV.

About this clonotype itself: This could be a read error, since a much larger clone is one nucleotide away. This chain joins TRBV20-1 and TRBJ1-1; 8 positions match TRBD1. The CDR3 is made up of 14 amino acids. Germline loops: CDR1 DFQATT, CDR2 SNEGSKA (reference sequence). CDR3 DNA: TGCGGTGCTCCAGGGGGCGCCCCGAACACTGAAGCTTTCTTT. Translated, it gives CGAPGGAPNTEAFF.